These 27 T cell receptor beta chains were sequenced from one sample in a study of identical twins. TCRdb analysed the 5' RACE reads with MiXCR anew, one entry per CDR3 protein. The sample gives more than 650,000 distinct CDR3 sequences, roughly 6% of which show up once; roughly 1.6% is in the top ten. The sample taken for sequencing was naive T cells sorted from blood. These receptors originate from a man between 18 and 35 years old in good health.

The V and J genes are TRBV25-1 and TRBJ2-2; D gene ambiguous. The CDR3 length is 13 residues. Trimming left V 9 bases short and J 3 bases short, with 11 bases between. Germline loops: CDR1 MGHDK, CDR2 SYGVNS. The chain's CDR3 is CASERAHTGELFF. CDR3 DNA sequence: TGTGCCAGTGAACGAGCCCACACCGGGGAGCTGTTTTTT.

This clonotype was seen a single time. One base away lies a much larger clone, so this may be a sequencing read error. V usage is TRBV10-3 and J usage is TRBJ2-5; D remains unclear. The V end lost 11 bases, the J end lost 5 bases, and 12 bases lay between the germline ends. Germline loops: CDR1 ENHRY, CDR2 SYGVKD. The CDR3 has 11 amino acids. In DNA, the CDR3 is TGTGCCGTCGGGCTTGGGGAGACCCAGTACTTC. It yields the protein CAVGLGETQYF.

The chain combines TRBV5-1 with TRBJ2-3; D unclear. V lost 2 bases to trimming and J lost 0 bases, with 13 bases between them. Germline CDR1 reads SGHRS; CDR2 reads YFSETQ. This CDR3 comprises 16 residues. In DNA, the CDR3 is TGCGCCAGCAGCTTCGGACCCCAGACAAGCACAGATACGCAGTATTTT. Translated, it gives CASSFGPQTSTDTQYF.

This clonotype was picked up a small number of times. V and J are TRBV11-2 and TRBJ2-1, with TRBD2 matching 10 bases. CDR1 and CDR2 from the germline V gene are SGHAT and FQNNGV. With 4 bases clipped from V and 0 bases from J, the junction kept 9 bases outside the gene matches. This CDR3 has 18 amino acids. CDR3 sequence reads: CASSSPLSGRSSYNEQFF. Here the CDR3 DNA reads TGTGCCAGCAGCTCTCCCCTTAGCGGGAGGAGCTCCTACAATGAGCAGTTCTTC. Complete variable domain (other parts from reference TRBV11-2 and TRBJ2-1): EAGVAQSPRYKIIEKRQSVAFWCNPISGHATLYWYQQILGQGPKLLIQFQNNGVVDDSQLPKDRFSAERLKGVDSTLKIQPAKLEDSAVYLCASSSPLSGRSSYNEQFFGPGTRLTVL.

This clonotype was observed a few times. This rearrangement joins TRBV19 to TRBJ1-5; TRBD1 is a possible D gene (6 bases). The ends were cut back, 3 bases at V and 4 bases at J, with 7 bases in the middle. This CDR3 spans 13 amino acids. Germline V gene data show CDR1 as LNHDA and CDR2 as SQIVND (reference sequence). The CDR3 loop is CASSIGQNQPQHF. In nucleotides, the CDR3 is TGTGCCAGTAGTATTGGACAGAATCAGCCCCAGCATTTT.

This clonotype was picked up a small number of times. The gene calls are TRBV11-2 and TRBJ2-7; 8 bases line up with TRBD1. The CDR3 extends over 16 amino acids. The J segment lost 5 bases and the V segment lost 1 base, leaving 10 bases of the junction unmatched. Germline values: CDR1 SGHAT, CDR2 FQNNGV. CDR3: CASSLGLGTGVDEQYF. CDR3 coding DNA: TGTGCCAGCAGCTTAGGATTGGGGACAGGCGTCGACGAGCAGTACTTC. The complete variable domain, with remaining parts taken from reference TRBV11-2 and TRBJ2-7, reads EAGVAQSPRYKIIEKRQSVAFWCNPISGHATLYWYQQILGQGPKLLIQFQNNGVVDDSQLPKDRFSAERLKGVDSTLKIQPAKLEDSAVYLCASSLGLGTGVDEQYFGPGTRLTVT.

This clonotype showed up many times. The chain joins TRBV5-1 to TRBJ2-5; D remains unclear. V lost 2 bases to trimming and J lost 5 bases, with 13 bases between them. The length of the CDR3 is 14 residues. The germline V gene encodes CDR1 SGHRS and CDR2 YFSETQ. As DNA, the CDR3 is TGCGCCAGCAGCTTCCGGTCGGCTCGCGAGACCCAGTACTTC. This sequence encodes CASSFRSARETQYF. The full variable domain, completed using reference TRBV5-1 and TRBJ2-5, is KAGVTQTPRYLIKTRGQQVTLSCSPISGHRSVSWYQQTPGQGLQFLFEYFSETQRNKGNFPGRFSGRQFSNSRSEMNVSTLELGDSALYLCASSFRSARETQYFGPGTRLLVL.

This clonotype was found once. The chain employs TRBV18 and TRBJ2-3, with 13 bases aligning to TRBD2. CDR1 is KGHSH, CDR2 LQKENI, per germline. V was clipped by 3 bases and J by 6 bases; unmatched bases: 6. CDR3 length: 16 residues. CDR3 DNA sequence: TGTGCCAGCTCACCCTCGGGACTAGCGGGATCTGATACGCAGTATTTT. Its translation: CASSPSGLAGSDTQYF.

This chain links TRBV29-1 with TRBJ2-3; D unclear. V was shortened by 3 bases and J by 2 bases, with 9 bases between the two germline ends. CDR3 size: 13 residues. Germline V gene lookup returns CDR1 SQVTM and CDR2 ANQGSEA. The DNA of the CDR3 is TGCAGCGTTGATTGGGGTAACACAGATACGCAGTATTTT. It yields the protein CSVDWGNTDTQYF.

The CDR3 DNA sequence: TGTGCCAGCAGCCTTTCCGGGACAGGGCTCAACGAGCAGTACTTC. Amino acid sequence: CASSLSGTGLNEQYF. The J gene is TRBJ2-7, the V gene TRBV11-1, with TRBD1 matching 9 bases. This CDR3 contains 15 residues. V lost 5 bases to trimming and J lost 5 bases; unmatched junction nucleotides: 10. Per the germline V gene, CDR1 is SGHAT and CDR2 is FQDESV (reference sequence).

This clonotype was seen more than once but under ten times. The rearrangement uses TRBV27 and TRBJ2-7, with 11 bases aligning to TRBD2. The CDR3 sequence is 15 residues long. V lost 7 bases, J lost 4 bases, and 9 bases stayed unmatched. Germline CDR1 and CDR2: MNHEY and SMNVEV (reference sequence). The CDR3 spells CASKYSASGRYEQYF. The CDR3 nucleotides are TGTGCCAGCAAGTATTCGGCTAGCGGGAGGTACGAGCAGTACTTC.

This clonotype was seen a single time. The chain has TRBV30 and TRBJ1-4, with D unclear. This CDR3 comprises 12 residues. CDR1 and CDR2 (germline): GTSNPN, SVGIG (reference sequence). The V end lost 6 bases, the J end lost 5 bases, and 10 bases lay between the germline ends. The CDR3 loop reads CACLWGNEKLFF. CDR3 DNA sequence: TGTGCCTGCCTGTGGGGAAATGAAAAACTGTTTTTT.

The V gene is TRBV20-1, the J gene TRBJ2-1, with D maybe TRBD2 (7 bases). The V end lost 7 bases, the J end lost 10 bases, and 23 bases lay between the germline ends. The CDR3 is made up of 14 amino acids. The germline CDR1 and CDR2 sequences are DFQATT and SNEGSKA (reference sequence). The CDR3 coding sequence is TGCAGTGGGAGGGGGAGGGGGGCTTATGGGGAGCAGTTCTTC. This codes for CSGRGRGAYGEQFF.

The chain carries TRBV11-2 and TRBJ2-7; D is ambiguous. The length of the CDR3 is 18 residues. V lost 5 bases to trimming and J lost 5 bases, with 28 bases between them. Germline loops: CDR1 SGHAT, CDR2 FQNNGV. CDR3 in DNA: TGTGCCAGCAGCCCACGATCCTTGGGTCGAGGAATCCCCCACGAGCAGTACTTC. Translation gives CASSPRSLGRGIPHEQYF.

This clonotype was counted between two and nine times. The chain carries TRBV6-2 or TRBV6-3 and TRBJ1-1, with a tentative D call TRBD1 (6 bases). The V end was cut by 0 bases, the J end by 4 bases, with 12 bases between. The CDR3 spans 15 residues. Per the germline V gene, CDR1 is MNHEY and CDR2 is SVGEGT. The DNA of the CDR3 is TGTGCCAGCAGTTACTCGCCAGGGGTTGTCACTGAAGCTTTCTTT. Translation gives CASSYSPGVVTEAFF.

This clonotype has a count of ten or more. This chain uses TRBV9 with TRBJ2-1; D gene uncertain. Germline CDR1 SGDLS, CDR2 YYNGEE. This CDR3 comprises 16 residues. V was cut by 1 base and J by 2 bases, with 13 bases left in between. The CDR3 protein is CASSVSGRVTYNEQFF. The CDR3 DNA is TGTGCCAGCAGCGTATCCGGAAGAGTTACCTACAATGAGCAGTTCTTC.

This clonotype has at least ten counts. J is TRBJ2-1 and V is TRBV5-1; 15 positions agree with TRBD2. V lost 3 bases to trimming and J lost 5 bases; unmatched junction nucleotides: 6. The CDR3 length is 17 residues. Looked up from germline, CDR1 is SGHRS and CDR2 is YFSETQ. CDR3: CASSSGLAGGLHNEQFF. The CDR3 nucleotides are TGCGCCAGCAGCTCGGGACTAGCGGGAGGTCTACACAATGAGCAGTTCTTC.

In regard to this clonotype: This is likely an artifact of a read error, given a far larger clone one base away. Without the conserved terminal phenylalanine or tryptophan, this CDR3 likely stems from a read error. The J gene is TRBJ2-5, the V gene TRBV20-1; D gene ambiguous. Trimming stripped 1 base from V and 5 bases from J, with 5 bases between. Germline lookup yields CDR1 DFQATT and CDR2 SNEGSKA (reference sequence). This CDR3 comprises 11 residues. CDR3 in amino acids: CSARGGETQYY. CDR3 in DNA: TGCAGTGCTAGAGGGGGTGAGACCCAGTACTAC.

At least ten counts were recorded for this clonotype. Sequence at one end of the junction differs from germline and may be a read error. The chain links TRBV11-2 to TRBJ2-1, with D perhaps being TRBD1 or TRBD2 (5 bases each). The length of the CDR3 is 12 residues. From germline, CDR1 is SGHAT and CDR2 FQNNGV. CDR3 DNA sequence: TGTGCCAGCAGCTTTTATGAGAGGAGAGGGGTATTC. It yields the protein CASSFYERRGVF.

Comment on this clonotype: Given a much more abundant clone one base away, this may be a read error. The conserved phenylalanine or tryptophan normally closing the CDR3 is absent here, so this likely arose from a read error. The rearrangement uses TRBV24-1 and TRBJ2-5; 7 bases fit TRBD1. This CDR3 spans 17 amino acids. The V gene's germline CDR1 is KGHDR and CDR2 SFDVKD. With V trimmed by 5 bases and J by 4 bases, 15 bases remained unmatched. CDR3 residues: CATSVDSGTAFGETQYL. The CDR3 DNA reads as TGTGCCACCAGTGTTGATAGTGGGACAGCTTTTGGAGAGACCCAGTACCTC.

This clonotype appeared a few times. This rearrangement joins TRBV30 to TRBJ2-5; 7 nucleotides align to TRBD2. V lost 3 bases, J lost 5 bases, and 12 bases stayed unmatched. Looked up from germline, CDR1 is GTSNPN and CDR2 is SVGIG (reference sequence). The CDR3 runs 15 residues. The CDR3 DNA follows: TGTGCCTGGAGCCACTCGGGGAGGGGAGTGGAGACCCAGTACTTC. Its translation is CAWSHSGRGVETQYF.

This clonotype was found many times. The chain recombines TRBV10-3 with TRBJ2-1; D remains unclear. Germline CDR1 and CDR2: ENHRY and SYGVKD. The V end lost 6 bases, the J end lost 8 bases, and 11 bases lay between the germline ends. The CDR3 has 12 amino acids. CDR3 DNA: TGTGCCATCAGCGTGGGAATGGATGAGCAGTTCTTC. Translating it yields CAISVGMDEQFF.

This clonotype was observed at least ten times. The chain is built from TRBV20-1 and TRBJ2-5; D not certain. Germline V gene data show CDR1 as DFQATT and CDR2 as SNEGSKA (reference sequence). Trimming stripped 5 bases from V and 5 bases from J, with 15 bases between. The CDR3 consists of 13 residues. CDR3 protein: CSAPFLGFETQYF. The CDR3 DNA sequence: TGCAGTGCTCCCTTCCTCGGGTTCGAGACCCAGTACTTC.

In its sample, this clonotype was seen many times. The V and J genes are TRBV5-1 and TRBJ1-2; possible D gene TRBD1, 6 bases. V shed 4 bases and J shed 3 bases, with 10 bases lying between them. The CDR3 is 13 amino acids. Germline V gene lookup returns CDR1 SGHRS and CDR2 YFSETQ. CDR3 nucleotides: TGCGCCAGCAGCCGGGCAGGGGACTATGGCTACACCTTC. This translates into CASSRAGDYGYTF.

This clonotype was seen many times. The chain combines TRBV6-2 or TRBV6-3 with TRBJ2-1, with TRBD1 as a possible D gene (6 bases). Trimming removed 6 bases at V and 0 bases at J, with 15 bases between. Germline values: CDR1 MNHEY, CDR2 SVGEGT. The CDR3 totals 16 residues. The DNA for the CDR3 is TGTGCCAGCAGCTCACAGGGACACAGCTCCTACAATGAGCAGTTCTTC. Its protein is CASSSQGHSSYNEQFF.

This clonotype was found many times. This chain uses TRBV27 with TRBJ1-2; D is possibly TRBD1 (5 bases). Trimming removed 0 bases from V and 8 bases from J, with 16 bases in between. In germline, CDR1 is MNHEY, CDR2 SMNVEV (reference sequence). The CDR3 loop spans 15 amino acids. The CDR3 DNA reads TGTGCCAGCAGTTTATCGTGGCGGAGGGACGGCGGCTACACCTTC. Encoded protein: CASSLSWRRDGGYTF.

The chain uses TRBV7-9 and TRBJ2-5; unclear D gene. The CDR3 extends over 14 amino acids. V lost 0 bases and J lost 5, with 10 bases in between. Germline-derived CDR1 and CDR2 are SEHNR and FQNEAQ (reference sequence). CDR3: CASSLAASRETQYF. In DNA, the CDR3 is TGTGCCAGCAGCTTAGCGGCCTCCAGGGAGACCCAGTACTTC.